These 19 T cell receptor beta chains were sequenced from one sample in a study of identical twins. TCRdb fed the 5' RACE reads into MiXCR, producing one record per CDR3 protein. The sample lists about 520,000 distinct CDR3 sequences; 22% were seen once. Another study also made use of these data, one on T cells expressing NK-cell markers.

The sequenced material came from CD4+ T cells sorted from blood. Receptors originate from a young woman in good health.

This clonotype appeared many times. The chain uses TRBV6-4 and TRBJ2-6, with D maybe TRBD2 (5 bases). Germline CDR1 is MRHNA and CDR2 is SNTAGT. The CDR3 runs to 15 residues. Deletions cut 0 bases from V and 2 bases from J, with 5 bases between. CDR3 residues: CASSDSLAGANVLTF. CDR3 DNA sequence: TGTGCCAGCAGTGACTCACTAGCTGGGGCCAACGTCCTGACTTTC.

The rearrangement uses TRBV7-2 and TRBJ2-3, with 7 bases matching TRBD2. Germline V gene data show CDR1 as SGHTA and CDR2 as FQGNSA. The ends lost 3 bases at V and 0 bases at J; junction bases unmatched: 3. The CDR3 has 15 residues. The CDR3 loop is CASSFLAESTDTQYF. In DNA, the CDR3 is TGTGCCAGCAGCTTTCTAGCGGAGAGCACAGATACGCAGTATTTT.

This clonotype was seen only a few times. The CDR3 region has the DNA TGCGCCAGCGGGGGGACTAGCGGGTTGCCGGATGAGCAGTTCTTC. Protein product: CASGGTSGLPDEQFF. The chain links TRBV5-1 to TRBJ2-1; 12 nucleotides align to TRBD2. The J segment lost 8 bases and the V segment lost 7 bases, leaving 10 bases of the junction unmatched. Germline assignment: CDR1 SGHRS and CDR2 YFSETQ. CDR3 length: 15 residues. The full variable domain, rest sourced from reference TRBV5-1 and TRBJ2-1, is KAGVTQTPRYLIKTRGQQVTLSCSPISGHRSVSWYQQTPGQGLQFLFEYFSETQRNKGNFPGRFSGRQFSNSRSEMNVSTLELGDSALYLCASGGTSGLPDEQFFGPGTRLTVL.

V usage is TRBV20-1 and J usage is TRBJ2-3; 8 positions match TRBD2. Germline V gives CDR1 DFQATT, CDR2 SNEGSKA (reference sequence). With 6 bases clipped from V and 2 bases from J, the junction kept 13 bases outside the gene matches. The CDR3 runs 16 residues. Here the CDR3 reads CSARLAGGPYTDTQYF. CDR3 nucleotides: TGCAGTGCCCGCCTGGCGGGGGGTCCTTACACAGATACGCAGTATTTT.

This clonotype was seen a few times. This chain links TRBV4-3 with TRBJ2-7; the D gene is possibly TRBD2 (6 bases). This CDR3 has 15 residues. V was shortened by 0 bases and J by 2 bases, with 11 bases between the two germline ends. Germline values: CDR1 LGHNA, CDR2 YSLEER. The CDR3 DNA follows: TGCGCCAGCAGCCAAGAAATAGCGGCGACCTACGAGCAGTACTTC. This encodes CASSQEIAATYEQYF.

The V gene is TRBV12-3 or TRBV12-4, the J gene TRBJ2-2; 8 nucleotides match TRBD1. Trimming at V came to 7 bases and at J to 7 bases, leaving 5 bases not matched to a gene. CDR3 length equals 13 residues. The CDR3 DNA sequence: TGTGCCAGCAATCCACAGGGGGTCGGGGAGCTGTTTTTT. Encoded protein: CASNPQGVGELFF.

This chain uses TRBV27 with TRBJ2-7; no firm D call. This CDR3 region has 14 residues. Germline V gene data show CDR1 as MNHEY and CDR2 as SMNVEV (reference sequence). Trimming left V 0 bases short and J 2 bases short, with 8 bases between. Written as DNA, the CDR3 is TGTGCCAGCAGTTTATCGACCGAAACCTACGAGCAGTACTTC. Amino acid sequence: CASSLSTETYEQYF.

The chain recombines TRBV15 with TRBJ1-4; D gene uncertain. The CDR3 consists of 13 residues. The ends were cut back, 7 bases at V and 8 bases at J, with 14 bases in the middle. Germline CDR1 reads LNHNV; CDR2 reads YYDKDF (reference sequence). In DNA form, the CDR3 reads TGTGCCACCAAGACAACCGAGAAAGAAAAACTGTTTTTT. This codes for CATKTTEKEKLFF.

The chain uses TRBV5-4 and TRBJ2-5; 9 bases map to TRBD1. The CDR3 covers 14 residues. The germline V gene encodes CDR1 SGHNT and CDR2 YYREEE (reference sequence). The V gene end was trimmed by 2 bases and the J gene end by 5 bases; junction bases not matched to a gene: 4. The chain's CDR3 is CASSFGTGWETQYF. The CDR3, as DNA: TGTGCCAGCAGCTTCGGGACAGGGTGGGAGACCCAGTACTTC.

In this sample, this clonotype turned up many times. The CDR3 region is CSARTGATGGTEAFF. The CDR3 DNA reads TGCAGTGCTAGAACCGGGGCAACTGGGGGCACTGAAGCTTTCTTT. V is TRBV20-1 and J is TRBJ1-1; D perhaps matches TRBD1 (5 bases). CDR1 DFQATT and CDR2 SNEGSKA come from the germline V gene (reference sequence). This CDR3 has 15 amino acids. Deletions cut 2 bases from V and 4 bases from J, with 17 bases between.

The sample holds many counts of this clonotype. The rearrangement joins TRBV6-1 to TRBJ1-5; no clear D gene. Looked up from germline, CDR1 is MNHNS and CDR2 is SASEGT. The V end was cut by 1 base, the J end by 5 bases, with 6 bases between. This CDR3 contains 13 residues. The CDR3 DNA sequence: TGTGCCAGCAGTGAAGTCCGGGATCAGCCCCAGCATTTT. It specifies CASSEVRDQPQHF.

The table lists this clonotype with a few counts. V and J are TRBV5-1 and TRBJ1-2; weak D call: TRBD1 (6 bases). The germline gives CDR1 SGHRS, CDR2 YFSETQ. The V end was cut by 0 bases, the J end by 8 bases, with 11 bases between. CDR3 length equals 13 residues. CDR3 protein: CASSLEGTRGYTF. Written as DNA, the CDR3 is TGCGCCAGCAGCTTGGAAGGGACACGCGGCTACACCTTC.

The V call is TRBV7-9, the J call TRBJ2-7; possibly TRBD1 for D (6 bases). CDR3 length: 15 residues. Per germline, CDR1 SEHNR and CDR2 FQNEAQ (reference sequence). V lost 4 bases and J lost 0, with 13 bases in between. The CDR3 here is CASSWQGLRSYEQYF. The CDR3 bases are TGTGCCAGCAGCTGGCAGGGGCTTCGCTCCTACGAGCAGTACTTC.

This clonotype was seen a few times. The chain has TRBV7-2 and TRBJ2-6; D is unclear. Trimming took off 3 bases at V and 4 bases at J, with 7 bases between the two ends. Germline assignment: CDR1 SGHTA and CDR2 FQGNSA. The CDR3 extends over 14 amino acids. CDR3 protein: CASSLGYGANVLTF. The CDR3 region has the DNA TGTGCCAGCAGCTTGGGCTACGGGGCCAACGTCCTGACTTTC.

The V gene is TRBV20-1, the J gene TRBJ1-1, with D tentatively TRBD1 (6 bases). The V end lost 6 bases, the J end lost 0 bases, and 17 bases lay between the germline ends. Germline CDR1 reads DFQATT; CDR2 reads SNEGSKA (reference sequence). The CDR3 loop spans 15 amino acids. The CDR3 DNA sequence: TGCAGTGCGCCCGACGGGGGCCGGATGAACACTGAAGCTTTCTTT. The encoded protein is CSAPDGGRMNTEAFF.

Details on this clonotype: At one end, the junction sequence differs from germline, possibly due to a read error. V and J are TRBV20-1 and TRBJ2-3; D may be TRBD1 or TRBD2 (5 bases each). The germline V gene encodes CDR1 DFQATT and CDR2 SNEGSKA (reference sequence). The CDR3 covers 15 residues. CDR3 coding DNA: TGCAGTGCTACCCCCACAGGTTTTTGGGGAGATATGCAGTATTTT. Amino acids: CSATPTGFWGDMQYF.

This rearrangement joins TRBV20-1 to TRBJ2-3; 9 bases agree with TRBD2. J was trimmed by 4 bases and V by 3 bases; bases with no gene match: 5. The CDR3 is made up of 14 amino acids. CDR1 is DFQATT, CDR2 SNEGSKA, per germline (reference sequence). CDR3 coding DNA: TGCAGTGCTAGCACAACTAGCGGGTCAGATACGCAGTATTTT. Its protein product is CSASTTSGSDTQYF.

The chain carries TRBV6-1 and TRBJ2-3; D possibly corresponds to TRBD1 (5 bases). The CDR3 has 14 amino acids. V was shortened by 1 base and J by 4 bases, with 9 bases between the two germline ends. Germline assignment: CDR1 MNHNS and CDR2 SASEGT. The CDR3 sequence: CASSEGGGSDTQYF. For the CDR3, the DNA is TGTGCCAGCAGTGAAGGGGGCGGATCAGATACGCAGTATTTT.

A few counts support this clonotype. This sequence joins TRBV6-5 and TRBJ2-5; 7 bases align to TRBD1. Germline trimming cut 0 bases from V and 5 bases from J; bases unmatched to any gene: 3. Germline V gene sequence: CDR1 MNHEY, CDR2 SVGAGI. There are 14 residues in the CDR3. CDR3 nucleotide sequence: TGTGCCAGCAGTTACTCGGGGACAGAGGAGACCCAGTACTTC. This codes for CASSYSGTEETQYF.